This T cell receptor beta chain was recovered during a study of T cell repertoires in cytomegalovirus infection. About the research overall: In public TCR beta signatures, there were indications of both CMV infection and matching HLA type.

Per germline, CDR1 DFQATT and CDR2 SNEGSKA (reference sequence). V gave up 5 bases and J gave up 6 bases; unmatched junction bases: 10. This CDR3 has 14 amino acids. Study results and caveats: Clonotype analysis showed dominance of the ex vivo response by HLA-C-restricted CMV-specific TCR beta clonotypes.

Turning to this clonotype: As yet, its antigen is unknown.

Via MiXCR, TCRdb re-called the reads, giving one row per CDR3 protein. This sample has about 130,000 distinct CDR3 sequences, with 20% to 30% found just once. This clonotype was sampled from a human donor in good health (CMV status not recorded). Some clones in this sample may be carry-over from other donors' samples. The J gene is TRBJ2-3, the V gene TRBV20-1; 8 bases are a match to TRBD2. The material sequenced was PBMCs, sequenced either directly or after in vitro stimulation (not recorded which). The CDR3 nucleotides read TGCAGTGCTCATAGCGGGAAGGGGGAGGATACGCAGTATTTT. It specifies CSAHSGKGEDTQYF.